Presented here are 12 T cell receptor beta chains from one specimen sequenced in a study of shared clonotypes between healthy human individuals. Only in-frame clones appear in the TCRdb table, and some are missing; sequencing was by immunoSEQ multiplex PCR. The repertoire holds more than 2,000,000 clones, 90% to 95% seen once, with 0.3% to 0.4% in the top ten. Sequencing was performed on naive CD4+ T cells from PBMCs. As for subset: CD45RA+ positively selected. These receptors were taken from a man between 18 and 29 years old in good health. Some clones in this sample may be carry-over from other donors' samples.

This chain uses TRBV25-1 with TRBJ2-2; 9 bases match TRBD1. Germline-derived CDR1 and CDR2 are MGHDK and SYGVNS. The J segment lost 7 bases and the V segment lost 3 bases, leaving 9 bases of the junction unmatched. This CDR3 is built from 16 residues. The chain's CDR3 is CASSDVQGAQNGELFF. The CDR3 DNA reads as TGTGCCAGCAGTGATGTACAGGGGGCGCAGAACGGGGAGCTGTTTTTT.

A remark on this clone: Other DNA variants within this sample encode the same CDR3. V is TRBV6-6 and J is TRBJ1-2; no firm D call. The V and J ends lost 5 bases and 7 bases respectively, with 8 bases between them. In germline, CDR1 is MNHNY, CDR2 SVGAGI (reference sequence). This CDR3 has 11 amino acids. CDR3 amino acids: CASSPGGGYTF. The CDR3, as DNA: TGTGCCAGCAGTCCCGGTGGTGGCTACACCTTC.

V gene TRBV6-6 combines with J gene TRBJ1-1; a weak D match, TRBD1 (6 bases). V shed 6 bases and J shed 3 bases, with 14 bases lying between them. In germline, CDR1 is MNHNY, CDR2 SVGAGI (reference sequence). The CDR3 is 14 amino acids. Written as DNA, the CDR3 is TGTGCCAGCAGACGCGGACAGCCCCACACTGAAGCTTTCTTT. This encodes CASRRGQPHTEAFF.

This sequence joins TRBV28 and TRBJ2-1, with a weak D call TRBD1 (6 bases). In germline, CDR1 is MDHEN, CDR2 SYDVKM. V was shortened by 10 bases and J by 5 bases, with 21 bases between the two germline ends. This CDR3 has 15 residues. CDR3: CATGQSLKDDNEQFF. The CDR3 region has the DNA TGTGCCACAGGACAGAGCCTTAAGGATGACAATGAGCAGTTCTTC.

This rearrangement joins TRBV27 to TRBJ2-2; D not resolved. Trimming pared 6 bases from V and 3 bases from J, leaving 11 bases between. Germline CDR1 reads MNHEY; CDR2 reads SMNVEV (reference sequence). The CDR3 contains 14 residues. CDR3 nucleotides: TGTGCCAGCAGGTTTCAGGAATACACCGGGGAGCTGTTTTTT. It yields the protein CASRFQEYTGELFF.

The CDR3 nucleotides are TGTGCCAGCAGAAGGGCCGGGGATGGCTACACCTTC. Protein product: CASRRAGDGYTF. The chain has TRBV7-2 and TRBJ1-2; D remains unclear. The CDR3 covers 12 residues. The germline V gene has CDR1 SGHTA and CDR2 FQGNSA. The germline V and J ends were trimmed by 6 bases and 6 bases, with 11 bases remaining between them.

The chain uses TRBV28 and TRBJ2-3, with D possibly matching TRBD2 (5 bases). Trimming stripped 7 bases from V and 0 bases from J, with 8 bases between. This CDR3 is built from 13 residues. The germline V gene encodes CDR1 MDHEN and CDR2 SYDVKM. The CDR3 region is CASTLASTDTQYF. CDR3 coding DNA: TGTGCCAGCACTCTAGCAAGCACAGATACGCAGTATTTT.

V usage is TRBV28 and J usage is TRBJ2-7; D might be TRBD2 (8 bases). The germline V gene has CDR1 MDHEN and CDR2 SYDVKM. The V gene lost 7 bases and the J gene lost 5 bases, with 18 bases spanning the gap. This CDR3 spans 14 amino acids. The CDR3 is CASTPGGTVNEQYF. In DNA, the CDR3 is TGTGCCAGCACTCCGGGAGGGACAGTGAACGAGCAGTACTTC.

The gene calls are TRBV4-2 and TRBJ2-1, with TRBD2 matching over 14 bases. There are 18 residues in the CDR3. Trimming at V came to 3 bases and at J to 6 bases, leaving 10 bases not matched to a gene. Looked up from germline, CDR1 is LGHNA and CDR2 is YNFKEQ. CDR3 sequence: CASSQGTSGSPVANEQFF. CDR3 in DNA: TGTGCCAGCAGCCAGGGGACTAGCGGGAGCCCGGTGGCCAATGAGCAGTTCTTC.

The chain uses TRBV6-4 and TRBJ2-1, with D maybe TRBD1 (8 bases). CDR1 and CDR2 from the germline V gene are MRHNA and SNTAGT. The CDR3 sequence is 13 residues long. The V end lost 4 bases, the J end lost 14 bases, and 18 bases lay between the germline ends. This chain's CDR3 is CASSVSDREGKFF. The DNA for the CDR3 is TGTGCCAGCAGTGTCTCGGACAGGGAGGGAAAGTTCTTC.

On this clone itself: Other DNA sequences of this sample code for an identical CDR3. The genes are TRBV27 and TRBJ1-2; D is uncertain. The germline V gene has CDR1 MNHEY and CDR2 SMNVEV (reference sequence). The ends were cut back, 5 bases at V and 2 bases at J, with 12 bases in the middle. The CDR3 totals 14 residues. The CDR3: CASSRVGVNYGYTF. The CDR3 DNA follows: TGTGCCAGCAGTAGGGTTGGGGTCAACTATGGCTACACCTTC.

V and J are TRBV5-1 and TRBJ2-7, with a tentative D call TRBD2 (6 bases). CDR1 is SGHRS, CDR2 YFSETQ, per germline. V lost 5 bases to trimming and J lost 6 bases, with 15 bases between them. The CDR3 totals 13 residues. The CDR3 sequence: CASREGEFGEQYF. As DNA, the CDR3 is TGCGCCAGCAGGGAGGGAGAGTTTGGCGAGCAGTACTTC.